This T cell receptor (beta chain) stems from a study of blood T cell repertoires in COVID-19. This clone has just a few counts. The method was immunoSEQ multiplex PCR; TCRdb's version includes in-frame clones alone and lacks a portion of them. The sample includes around 110,000 clones, over 80% seen only once; the top ten take approximately 2.5%. The CDR3 consists of 17 residues. Between the trimmed V and J ends, which lost 3 bases and 0 bases, there was a span of 21 bases. The V gene's germline CDR1 is GTSNPN and CDR2 SVGIG (reference sequence). The sample comprised peripheral blood. The sequence was obtained from a man in his thirties or forties with acute or convalescent COVID-19. The chain uses TRBV30 and TRBJ2-7; a weak D match, TRBD2 (6 bases). As DNA, the CDR3 is TGTGCCTGGAGGCCTCGGACCGGGACTTCAAACTCCTACGAGCAGTACGTC. This encodes CAWRPRTGTSNSYEQYV.